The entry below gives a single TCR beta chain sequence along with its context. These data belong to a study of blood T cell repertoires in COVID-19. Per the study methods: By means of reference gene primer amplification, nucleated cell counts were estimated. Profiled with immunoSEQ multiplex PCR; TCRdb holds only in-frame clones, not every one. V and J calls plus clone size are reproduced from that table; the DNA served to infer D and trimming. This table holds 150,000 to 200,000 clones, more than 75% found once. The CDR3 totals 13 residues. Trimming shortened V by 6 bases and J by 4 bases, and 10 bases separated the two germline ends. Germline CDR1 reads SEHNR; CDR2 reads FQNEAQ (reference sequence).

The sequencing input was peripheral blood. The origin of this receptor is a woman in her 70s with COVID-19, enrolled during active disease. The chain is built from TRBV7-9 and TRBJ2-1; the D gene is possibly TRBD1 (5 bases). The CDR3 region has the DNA TGTGCCAGCAGGCAAGGGGAATACAATGAGCAGTTCTTC. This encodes CASRQGEYNEQFF.